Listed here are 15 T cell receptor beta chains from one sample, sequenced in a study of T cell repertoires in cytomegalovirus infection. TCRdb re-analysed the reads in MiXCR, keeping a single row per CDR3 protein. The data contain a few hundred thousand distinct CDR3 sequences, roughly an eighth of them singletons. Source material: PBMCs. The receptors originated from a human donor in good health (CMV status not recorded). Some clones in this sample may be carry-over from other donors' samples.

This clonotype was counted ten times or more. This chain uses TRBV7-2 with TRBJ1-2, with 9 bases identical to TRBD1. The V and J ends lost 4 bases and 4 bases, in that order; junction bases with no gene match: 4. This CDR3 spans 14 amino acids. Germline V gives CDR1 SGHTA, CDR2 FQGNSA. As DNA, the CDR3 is TGTGCCAGCAGCTCTCCGACAGGGGGCTATGGCTACACCTTC. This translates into CASSSPTGGYGYTF.

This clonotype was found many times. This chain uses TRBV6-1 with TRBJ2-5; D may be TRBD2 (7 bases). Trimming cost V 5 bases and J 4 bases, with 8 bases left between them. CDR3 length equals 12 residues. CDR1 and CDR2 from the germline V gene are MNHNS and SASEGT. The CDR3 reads CASSRGAETQYF. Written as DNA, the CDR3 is TGTGCCAGCAGTCGGGGGGCAGAGACCCAGTACTTC.

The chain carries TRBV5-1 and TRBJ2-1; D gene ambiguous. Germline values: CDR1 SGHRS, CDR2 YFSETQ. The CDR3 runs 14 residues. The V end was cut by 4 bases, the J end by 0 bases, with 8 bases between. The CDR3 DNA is TGCGCCAGCAGCAGCATATTCTCCTACAATGAGCAGTTCTTC. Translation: CASSSIFSYNEQFF.

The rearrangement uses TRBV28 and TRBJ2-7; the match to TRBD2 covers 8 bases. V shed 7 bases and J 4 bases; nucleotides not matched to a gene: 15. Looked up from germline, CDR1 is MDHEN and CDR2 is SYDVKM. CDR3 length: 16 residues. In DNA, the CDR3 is TGTGCCAGCACCCTGAGGATAAGCGGGAGTAATTACGAGCAGTACTTC. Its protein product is CASTLRISGSNYEQYF.

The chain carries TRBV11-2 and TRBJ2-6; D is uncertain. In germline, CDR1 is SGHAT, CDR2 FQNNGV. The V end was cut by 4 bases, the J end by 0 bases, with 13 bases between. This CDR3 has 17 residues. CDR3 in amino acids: CASSSSSGRSGANVLTF. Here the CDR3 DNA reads TGTGCCAGCAGCTCATCCTCAGGTCGCTCTGGGGCCAACGTCCTGACTTTC.

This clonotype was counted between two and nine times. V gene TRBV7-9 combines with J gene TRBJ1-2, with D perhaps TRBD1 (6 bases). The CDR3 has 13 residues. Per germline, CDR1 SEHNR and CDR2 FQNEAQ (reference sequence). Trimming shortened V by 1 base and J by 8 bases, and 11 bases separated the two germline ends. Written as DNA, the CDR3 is TGTGCCAGCAGCTTAGACAGGGATCAAGGCTACACCTTC. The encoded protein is CASSLDRDQGYTF.

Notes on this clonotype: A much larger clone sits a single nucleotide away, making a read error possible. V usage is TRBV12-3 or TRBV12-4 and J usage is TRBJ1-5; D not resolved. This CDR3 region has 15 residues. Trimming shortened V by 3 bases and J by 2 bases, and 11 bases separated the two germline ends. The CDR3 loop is CASSFDGRCNQPQHF. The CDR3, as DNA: TGTGCCAGCAGTTTTGATGGCAGGTGCAATCAGCCCCAGCATTTT.

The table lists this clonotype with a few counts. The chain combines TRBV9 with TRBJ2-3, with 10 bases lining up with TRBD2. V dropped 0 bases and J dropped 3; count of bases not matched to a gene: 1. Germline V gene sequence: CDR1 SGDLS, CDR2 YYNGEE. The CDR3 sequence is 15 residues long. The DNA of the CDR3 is TGTGCCAGCAGCGTAGAGCGGGGGGGGACAGATACGCAGTATTTT. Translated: CASSVERGGTDTQYF.

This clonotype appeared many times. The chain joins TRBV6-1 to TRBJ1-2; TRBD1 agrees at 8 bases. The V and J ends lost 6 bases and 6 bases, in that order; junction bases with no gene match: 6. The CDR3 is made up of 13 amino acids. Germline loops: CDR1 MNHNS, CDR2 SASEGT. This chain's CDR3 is CASSPDRDNGYTF. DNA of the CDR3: TGTGCCAGCAGCCCGGACAGGGATAATGGCTACACCTTC.

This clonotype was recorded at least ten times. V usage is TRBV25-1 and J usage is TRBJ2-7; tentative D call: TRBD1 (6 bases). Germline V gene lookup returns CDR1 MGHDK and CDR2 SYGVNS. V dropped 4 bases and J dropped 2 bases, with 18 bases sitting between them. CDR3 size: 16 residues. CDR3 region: CASSGQSKTGPYEQYF. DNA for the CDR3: TGTGCCAGCAGTGGACAATCTAAGACAGGTCCCTACGAGCAGTACTTC.

The CDR3 region is CASSLRRDGFTQETQYF. CDR3 sequence (DNA): TGTGCCAGCAGTTTAAGGAGAGATGGGTTCACTCAAGAGACCCAGTACTTC. This chain links TRBV12-3 or TRBV12-4 with TRBJ2-5, with D unclear. This CDR3 spans 17 amino acids. V was pared by 2 bases and J by 2 bases, with 18 bases between.

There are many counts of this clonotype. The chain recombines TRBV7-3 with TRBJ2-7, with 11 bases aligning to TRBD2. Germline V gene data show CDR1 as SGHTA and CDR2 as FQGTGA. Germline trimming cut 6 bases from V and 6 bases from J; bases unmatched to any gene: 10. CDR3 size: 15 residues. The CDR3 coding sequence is TGTGCCAGCAGAGAGACTAGCGGGGCGTCCGGCGAGCAGTACTTC. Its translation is CASRETSGASGEQYF.

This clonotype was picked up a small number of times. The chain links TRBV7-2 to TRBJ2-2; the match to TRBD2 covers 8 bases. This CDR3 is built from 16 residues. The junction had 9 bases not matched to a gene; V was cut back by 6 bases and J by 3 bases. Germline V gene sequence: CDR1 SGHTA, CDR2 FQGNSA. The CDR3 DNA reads TGTGCCAGCAGTAGCCAAAGCGGGAGACACACCGGGGAGCTGTTTTTT. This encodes CASSSQSGRHTGELFF.

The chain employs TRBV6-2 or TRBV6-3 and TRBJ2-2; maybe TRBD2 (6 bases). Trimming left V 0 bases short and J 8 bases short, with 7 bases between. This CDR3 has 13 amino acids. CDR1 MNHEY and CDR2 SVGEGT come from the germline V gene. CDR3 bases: TGTGCCAGCAGTTACTCAGGGACTGGGGAGCTGTTTTTT. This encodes CASSYSGTGELFF.

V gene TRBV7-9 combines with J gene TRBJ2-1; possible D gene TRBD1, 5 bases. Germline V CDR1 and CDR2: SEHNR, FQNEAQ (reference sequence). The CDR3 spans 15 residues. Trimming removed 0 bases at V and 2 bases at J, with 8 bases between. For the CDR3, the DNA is TGTGCCAGCAGCTTAGCGAGACAGACCTACAATGAGCAGTTCTTC. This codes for CASSLARQTYNEQFF. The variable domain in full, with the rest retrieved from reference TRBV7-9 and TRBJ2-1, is DTGVSQNPRHKITKRGQNVTFRCDPISEHNRLYWYRQTLGQGPEFLTYFQNEAQLEKSRLLSDRFSAERPKGSFSTLEIQRTEQGDSAMYLCASSLARQTYNEQFFGPGTRLTVL.